The TCR beta chain under discussion was sequenced for a study of blood T cell repertoires in COVID-19. Germline lookup yields CDR1 SEHNR and CDR2 FQNEAQ (reference sequence). This CDR3 is built from 14 residues. Trimming removed 3 bases from V and 4 bases from J, with 12 bases in between. TCRdb keeps only in-frame clones here, not all; method: immunoSEQ multiplex PCR. The table shows approximately 62,000 clones, with over 80% occurring only once. Sequencing was done on a sample of peripheral blood. The sequence was obtained from a human donor with active COVID-19. The donor label of this sample is uncertain. This chain joins TRBV7-9 and TRBJ1-1; possibly TRBD1 for D (5 bases). The CDR3 coding sequence is TGTGCCAGCAGCTTTCGGGGCGGGAGCACTGAAGCTTTCTTT. It yields the protein CASSFRGGSTEAFF.